This T cell receptor (beta chain) was identified in a study of shared clonotypes between healthy human individuals. General observations from the study: All-four-donor shared clonotypes had higher generation probabilities than non-shared clonotypes did. Clonotypes that were shared across a handful of donors made up approximately 5% of naive CD4 clonotypes.

Turning to this clone: Its antigen remains unidentified.

V trimming: 4 bases; J trimming: 8 bases; junction bases outside the gene matches: 19. The CDR3 totals 19 residues. Looked up from germline, CDR1 is SGHTA and CDR2 is FQGNSA. Every subset's genomic DNA went evenly onto several immunoSEQ plates. Measured with immunoSEQ multiplex PCR; TCRdb has only the in-frame clones, and not every one. The sample consists of around 980,000 clones, 75% to 85% of them appearing once. Partitioning of CD4+ cells yielded a CD45RA+ naive subset and a CD45RA-negative memory subset. This chain joins TRBV7-2 and TRBJ1-3, with TRBD1 identical over 11 bases. The receptor was derived from a man between 18 and 29 years old in good health. Some clones in this sample may be carry-over from other donors' samples. Specimen: memory CD4+ T cells from PBMCs. The subset was: CD45RA-negative fraction. CDR3 sequence: CASSSRTGGLSDHPYTIYF. For the CDR3, the DNA is TGTGCCAGCAGCTCCCGGACAGGGGGCCTCTCCGACCACCCATACACCATATATTTT.